This T cell receptor beta chain came from a study of blood T cell repertoires in COVID-19. About the study: Acute and convalescent COVID-19 samples came from the United States, Italy and Spain. T cells, B-cell-depleted T cells, or PBMCs supplied cDNA or gDNA.

In the authors' methods: Amplified reference gene primers provided the basis for estimating nucleated cell counts. Clones were sequenced by immunoSEQ multiplex PCR, and TCRdb holds only the in-frame ones, with some missing. V and J calls and clone size come straight from that table; D and trimming were deduced from the DNA. The sample holds fewer than 250,000 clones, roughly 84% seen once. Germline trimming cut 7 bases from V and 4 bases from J; bases unmatched to any gene: 7. Germline V gene sequence: CDR1 MNHEY, CDR2 SVGAGI. The CDR3 length is 15 residues. Specimen: peripheral blood. This TCR was sampled from a human donor in a cohort sampled during active COVID-19. The rearrangement joins TRBV6-5 to TRBJ1-4, with 9 bases lining up with TRBD1. The DNA for the CDR3 is TGTGCCAGCACCCCGGGACAGGGTGATAATGAAAAACTGTTTTTT. Translating gives CASTPGQGDNEKLFF.